The source of this T cell receptor (beta chain) is a study of lymphopenia after photon versus proton radiotherapy. The CDR3 has 13 residues. V lost 4 bases, J lost 8 bases, and 12 bases lay in between. CDR1 and CDR2 (germline): SGHDT, YYEEEE. TCRdb's table, derived via immunoSEQ multiplex PCR, lists solely in-frame clones and lacks some. This repertoire shows about 70,000 clones, just under 95% found once; its top ten account for 2% to 2.5%. This receptor was obtained from a woman in her thirties or forties with cholangiocarcinoma. The gene calls are TRBV5-6 and TRBJ1-4; D unresolved. Sequenced material: peripheral blood, taken from a patient treated with photon-based radiotherapy. CDR3 sequence (DNA): TGTGCCAGCAGCGCGGGCCCGACGGAAAAACTGTTTTTT. Its protein is CASSAGPTEKLFF.